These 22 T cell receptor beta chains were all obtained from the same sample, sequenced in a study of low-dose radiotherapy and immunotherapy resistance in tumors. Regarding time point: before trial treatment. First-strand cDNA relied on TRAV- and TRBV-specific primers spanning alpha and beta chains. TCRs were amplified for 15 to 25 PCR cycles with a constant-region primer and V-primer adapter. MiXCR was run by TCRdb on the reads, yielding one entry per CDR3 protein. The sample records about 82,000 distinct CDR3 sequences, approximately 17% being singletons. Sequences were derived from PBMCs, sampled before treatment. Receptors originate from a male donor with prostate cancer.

The CDR3 DNA reads as TGTGCCAGCAGCCCGACGAGGGACAGGGGATATGGCTACACCTTC. Its protein is CASSPTRDRGYGYTF. The gene calls are TRBV7-2 and TRBJ1-2; 10 positions agree with TRBD1. The ends lost 5 bases at V and 5 bases at J; junction bases unmatched: 8. This CDR3 region has 15 residues. CDR1 and CDR2 from the germline V gene are SGHTA and FQGNSA.

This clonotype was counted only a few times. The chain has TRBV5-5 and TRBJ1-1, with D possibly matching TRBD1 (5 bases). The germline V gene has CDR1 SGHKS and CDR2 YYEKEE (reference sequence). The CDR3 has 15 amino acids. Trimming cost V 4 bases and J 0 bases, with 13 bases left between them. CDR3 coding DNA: TGTGCCAGCAGCCAGGGTTTAGGACTGAACACTGAAGCTTTCTTT. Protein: CASSQGLGLNTEAFF.

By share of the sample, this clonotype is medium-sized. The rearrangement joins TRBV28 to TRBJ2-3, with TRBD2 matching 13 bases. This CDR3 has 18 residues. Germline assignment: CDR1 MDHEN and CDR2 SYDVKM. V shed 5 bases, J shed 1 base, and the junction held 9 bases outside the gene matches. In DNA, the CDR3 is TGTGCCAGCAGTCCCACTAGCGGGAGGGCCAGGCGCACAGATACGCAGTATTTT. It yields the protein CASSPTSGRARRTDTQYF.

CDR3 nucleotides: TGTGCCAGCAGCCAAGAGACTAGCGGGGGGGGTCCGAACGAGCAGTACTTC. Translation gives CASSQETSGGGPNEQYF. The V gene is TRBV4-2, the J gene TRBJ2-7, with 14 bases identical to TRBD2. CDR3 size: 17 residues. Germline V CDR1 and CDR2: LGHNA, YNFKEQ. With V trimmed by 0 bases and J by 5 bases, 6 bases remained unmatched.

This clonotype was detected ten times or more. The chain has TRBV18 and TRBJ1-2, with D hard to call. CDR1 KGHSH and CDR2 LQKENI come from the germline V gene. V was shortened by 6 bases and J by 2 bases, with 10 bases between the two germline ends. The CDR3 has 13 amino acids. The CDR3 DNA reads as TGTGCCAGCTCCGTCGAGACCAACTATGGCTACACCTTC. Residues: CASSVETNYGYTF.

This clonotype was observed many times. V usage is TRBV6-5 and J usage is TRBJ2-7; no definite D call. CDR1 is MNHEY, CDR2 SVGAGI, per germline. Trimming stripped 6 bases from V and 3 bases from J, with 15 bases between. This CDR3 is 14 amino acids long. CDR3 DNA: TGTGCCAGCAGACGAGCCACAGAGAACTACGAGCAGTACTTC. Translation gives CASRRATENYEQYF.

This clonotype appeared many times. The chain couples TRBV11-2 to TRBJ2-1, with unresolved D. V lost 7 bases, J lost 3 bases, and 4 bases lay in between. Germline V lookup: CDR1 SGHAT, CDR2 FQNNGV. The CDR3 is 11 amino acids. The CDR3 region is CASKFYNEQFF. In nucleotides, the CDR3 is TGTGCCAGCAAATTCTACAATGAGCAGTTCTTC. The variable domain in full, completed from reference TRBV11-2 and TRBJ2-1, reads EAGVAQSPRYKIIEKRQSVAFWCNPISGHATLYWYQQILGQGPKLLIQFQNNGVVDDSQLPKDRFSAERLKGVDSTLKIQPAKLEDSAVYLCASKFYNEQFFGPGTRLTVL.

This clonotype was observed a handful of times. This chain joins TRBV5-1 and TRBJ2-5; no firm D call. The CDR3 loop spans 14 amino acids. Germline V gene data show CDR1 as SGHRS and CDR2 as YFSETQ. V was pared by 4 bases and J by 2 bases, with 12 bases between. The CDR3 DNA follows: TGCGCCAGCAGCACGAATGGCGGACAAGAGACCCAGTACTTC. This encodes CASSTNGGQETQYF.

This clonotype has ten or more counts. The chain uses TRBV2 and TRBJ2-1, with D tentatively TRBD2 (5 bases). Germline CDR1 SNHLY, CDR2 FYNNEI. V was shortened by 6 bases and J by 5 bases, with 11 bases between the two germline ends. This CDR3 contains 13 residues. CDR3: CASRTGGHNEQFF. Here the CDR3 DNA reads TGTGCCAGCAGGACCGGAGGTCACAATGAGCAGTTCTTC.

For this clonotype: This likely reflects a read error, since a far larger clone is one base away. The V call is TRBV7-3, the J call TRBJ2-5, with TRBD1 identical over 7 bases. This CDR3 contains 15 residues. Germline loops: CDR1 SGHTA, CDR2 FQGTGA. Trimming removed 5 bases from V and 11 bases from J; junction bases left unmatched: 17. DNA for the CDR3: TGTGCCAGCAGCAAGACAGGGTCCCCCTACAATGAGCAGTACTTC. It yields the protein CASSKTGSPYNEQYF.

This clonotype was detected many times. CDR3 sequence (DNA): TGCGCCAGCAGCCAGCTACACAGCGGGGGGGCCCAAAACATTCAGTACTTC. Its protein is CASSQLHSGGAQNIQYF. The genes are TRBV4-1 and TRBJ2-4; 10 bases align to TRBD2. Germline CDR1 and CDR2: MGHRA and YSYEKL. Trimming took 3 bases from V and 5 from J; bases not matched to a gene: 10. The CDR3 length is 17 residues.

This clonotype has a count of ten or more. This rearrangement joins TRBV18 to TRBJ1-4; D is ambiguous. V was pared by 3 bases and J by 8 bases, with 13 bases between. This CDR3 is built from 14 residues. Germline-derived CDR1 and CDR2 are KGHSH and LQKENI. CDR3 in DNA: TGTGCCAGCTCACCTCAGCAAAGAGGCGAAAAACTGTTTTTT. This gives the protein CASSPQQRGEKLFF.

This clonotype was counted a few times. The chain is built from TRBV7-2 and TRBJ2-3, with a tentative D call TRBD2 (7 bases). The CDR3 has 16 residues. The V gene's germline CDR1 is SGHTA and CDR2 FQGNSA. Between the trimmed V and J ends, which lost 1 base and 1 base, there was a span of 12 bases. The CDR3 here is CASSLGGLAGTDTQYF. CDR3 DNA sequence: TGTGCCAGCAGCTTAGGGGGGCTAGCGGGCACAGATACGCAGTATTTT.

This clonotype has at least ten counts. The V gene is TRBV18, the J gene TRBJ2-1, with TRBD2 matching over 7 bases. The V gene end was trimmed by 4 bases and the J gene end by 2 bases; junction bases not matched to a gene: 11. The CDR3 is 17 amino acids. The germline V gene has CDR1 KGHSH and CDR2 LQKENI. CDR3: CASSLAPGLPTYNEQFF. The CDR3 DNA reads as TGTGCCAGCTCACTAGCACCGGGACTACCTACCTACAATGAGCAGTTCTTC. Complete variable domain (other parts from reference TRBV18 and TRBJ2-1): NAGVMQNPRHLVRRRGQEARLRCSPMKGHSHVYWYRQLPEEGLKFMVYLQKENIIDESGMPKERFSAEFPKEGPSILRIQQVVRGDSAAYFCASSLAPGLPTYNEQFFGPGTRLTVL.

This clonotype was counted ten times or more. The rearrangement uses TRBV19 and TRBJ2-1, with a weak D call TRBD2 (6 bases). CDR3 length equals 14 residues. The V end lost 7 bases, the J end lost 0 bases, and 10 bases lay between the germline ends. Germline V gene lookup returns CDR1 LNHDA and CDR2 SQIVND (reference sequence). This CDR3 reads CASIAGSSYNEQFF. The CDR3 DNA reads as TGTGCCAGTATTGCGGGGAGCTCCTACAATGAGCAGTTCTTC.

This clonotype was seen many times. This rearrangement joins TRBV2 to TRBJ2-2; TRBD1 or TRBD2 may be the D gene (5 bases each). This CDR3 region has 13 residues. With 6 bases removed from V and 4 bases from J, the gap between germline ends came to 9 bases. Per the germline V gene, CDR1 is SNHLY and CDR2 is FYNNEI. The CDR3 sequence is CASRPGATGELFF. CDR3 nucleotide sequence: TGTGCCAGCAGGCCCGGGGCCACCGGGGAGCTGTTTTTT.

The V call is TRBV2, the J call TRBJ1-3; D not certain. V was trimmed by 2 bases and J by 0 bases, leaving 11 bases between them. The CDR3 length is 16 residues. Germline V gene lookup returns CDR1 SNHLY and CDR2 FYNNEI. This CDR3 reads CASSEMAVDSGNTIYF. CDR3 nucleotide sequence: TGTGCCAGCAGTGAAATGGCGGTGGACTCTGGAAACACCATATATTTT.

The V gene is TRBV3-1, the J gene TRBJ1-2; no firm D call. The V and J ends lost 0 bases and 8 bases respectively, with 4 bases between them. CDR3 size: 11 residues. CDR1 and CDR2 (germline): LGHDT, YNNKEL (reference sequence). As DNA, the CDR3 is TGTGCCAGCAGCCAAGATGGCGGCTACACCTTC. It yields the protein CASSQDGGYTF.

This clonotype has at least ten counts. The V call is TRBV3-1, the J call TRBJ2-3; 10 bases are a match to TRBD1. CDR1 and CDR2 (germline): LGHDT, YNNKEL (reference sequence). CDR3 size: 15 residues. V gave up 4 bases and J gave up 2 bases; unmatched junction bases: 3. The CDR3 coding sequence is TGTGCCAGCAGCCGGGGACAGGGGAACACAGATACGCAGTATTTT. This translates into CASSRGQGNTDTQYF.

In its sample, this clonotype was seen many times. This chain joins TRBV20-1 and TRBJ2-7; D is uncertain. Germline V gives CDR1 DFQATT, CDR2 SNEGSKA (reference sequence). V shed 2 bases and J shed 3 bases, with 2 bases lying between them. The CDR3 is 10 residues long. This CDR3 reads CSARLYEQYF. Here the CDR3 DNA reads TGCAGTGCTAGACTCTACGAGCAGTACTTC.

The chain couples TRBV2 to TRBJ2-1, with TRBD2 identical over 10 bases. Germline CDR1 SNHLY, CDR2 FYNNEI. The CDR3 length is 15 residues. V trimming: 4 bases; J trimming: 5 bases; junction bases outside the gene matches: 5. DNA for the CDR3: TGTGCCAGCAGTGGAAGTAGCGGGGGGAACAATGAGCAGTTCTTC. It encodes CASSGSSGGNNEQFF.

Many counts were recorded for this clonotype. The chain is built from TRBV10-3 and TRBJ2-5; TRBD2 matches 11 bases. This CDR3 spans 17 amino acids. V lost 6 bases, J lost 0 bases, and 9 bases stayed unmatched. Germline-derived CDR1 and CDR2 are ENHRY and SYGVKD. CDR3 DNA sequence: TGTGCCATCAGACCCTCCGGGACTAGCGGATACCAAGAGACCCAGTACTTC. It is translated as CAIRPSGTSGYQETQYF.